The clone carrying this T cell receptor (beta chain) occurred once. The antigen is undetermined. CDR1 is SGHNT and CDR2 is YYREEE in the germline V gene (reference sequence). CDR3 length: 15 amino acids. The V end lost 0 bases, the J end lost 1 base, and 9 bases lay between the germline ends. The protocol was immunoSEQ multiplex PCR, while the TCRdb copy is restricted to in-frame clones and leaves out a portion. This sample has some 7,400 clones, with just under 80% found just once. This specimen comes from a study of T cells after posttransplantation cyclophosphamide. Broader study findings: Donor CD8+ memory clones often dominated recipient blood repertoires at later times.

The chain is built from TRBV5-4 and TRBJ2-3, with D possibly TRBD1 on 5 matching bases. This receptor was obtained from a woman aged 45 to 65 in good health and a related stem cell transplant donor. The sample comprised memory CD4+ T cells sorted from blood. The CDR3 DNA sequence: TGTGCCAGCAGCTTGGCAGGGCGAGGCACAGATACGCAGTATTTT. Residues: CASSLAGRGTDTQYF.